One T cell receptor (beta chain) is described in this entry. This entry is derived from a study of blood T cell repertoires in COVID-19. Study background: Sources were T cells, B-cell-depleted T cells, or PBMCs; the material itself was cDNA or gDNA.

In the source study's methods: Amplification from reference gene primers served as the basis for estimated nucleated cell counts. Clones were sequenced by immunoSEQ multiplex PCR, and TCRdb holds only the in-frame ones, with some missing. That table is the source of V, J and clone size, and D and trimming were worked out from the DNA. Counted here are over 75,000 clones, 65% to 90% occurring once; the ten biggest clones make up more than 20%. This CDR3 is 18 amino acids long. J was trimmed by 0 bases and V by 6 bases; bases with no gene match: 9. Germline assignment: CDR1 MDHEN and CDR2 SYDVKM. Sequencing was done on a sample of peripheral blood. The TCR originated in a woman in her fifties or sixties with acute or convalescent COVID-19. The genes are TRBV28 and TRBJ1-6, with 9 bases aligning to TRBD1. The CDR3 reads CASRNTGTGNSYNSPLHF. CDR3 coding DNA: TGTGCCAGCAGAAATACCGGGACAGGGAACTCCTATAATTCACCCCTCCACTTT.